This T cell receptor (beta chain) came from a study of CD8 T cells in Susac syndrome. Regarding the study as a whole: The study conceded that relatively few individuals underwent its TCR sequencing and HLA analysis.

V was shortened by 3 bases and J by 0 bases, with 9 bases between the two germline ends. From germline, CDR1 is SGHTA and CDR2 FQGTGA. The CDR3 length is 15 residues. TCR beta was sequenced from blood CD8+ and CD4+ T cells. Both CD4+ and CD8+ T cells were negatively isolated, and TEMRA cells underwent FACS enrichment. When the RNA was reverse transcribed, random hexamers were used with an input of about 0.5 to 1 ug. The immunoSEQ assay covered 54 Vbeta and 13 Jbeta segments for CDR3. Via MiXCR, TCRdb re-called the immunoSEQ multiplex PCR reads, giving one row per CDR3 protein. The repertoire holds 150,000 to 200,000 distinct CDR3 sequences, with approximately 96% as singletons. With regard to this clonotype: Antigen: not known.

The receptor comes from a human donor in good health. Sequencing used CD4+ T cells from PBMCs. The rearrangement links TRBV7-3 to TRBJ2-1, with D possibly TRBD2 on 5 matching bases. CDR3 loop: CASSFAGSSYNEQFF. The CDR3, as DNA: TGTGCCAGCAGCTTCGCGGGTAGCTCCTACAATGAGCAGTTCTTC.